This T cell receptor beta chain was documented in a study of beta chain features in type 1 diabetes listed by TCRdb under 2018. General notes on the study: Patients and healthy donors did not differ in mean age, gender distribution, total cell number or subset yield. A total of just under 110,000,000 sorted cells were examined across all samples, and RNA yield correlated strongly with the number of cells per subset. Regulatory and stem cell-like memory subsets were obtained from only 8 patients and about eight healthy donors, while naive and central memory subsets were obtained from all 30 or so donors. In the study, TCRB repertoires of sorted circulating CD4+ T cell subsets from recently diagnosed type 1 diabetes patients were compared with those of matched healthy donors.

The entire amount of isolated RNA was reverse transcribed using the High Capacity cDNA Reverse Transcription Kit, so the sequenced TCRB transcripts were expressed ones. Deep immunoSEQ sequencing was performed on naive, central memory and regulatory T cell samples, with an average of about 3.57 million total reads per sample. After sorted cells were lysed in RLT buffer, RNA was extracted with DNase-treated RNeasy Micro or Mini kits, with the choice depending on cell number. To prevent cross-contamination, every cell subset was processed on its own, while patient and healthy donor samples were processed together. Using the immunoSEQ multiplex PCR, TCRB sequences were amplified from cDNA into 87-bp fragments spanning the CDR3 region. The amplicons were sequenced using the Illumina HiSeq platform. For the original study's pipeline: Synthetic template baselines were used to correct PCR bias computationally, reads within Hamming distance 2 were collapsed together, and singletons that could not be merged were discarded. Reads were aligned to IMGT to assign V, D and J genes, CDR3 length, and insertions or deletions at six rearrangement sites. Within each subset, clonotype counts were normalized to sorted cell number, and only after that were true diversity and Gini coefficients computed with the tcR R package. The overlap coefficient, calculated on TCRB nucleotide sequences, was used to measure repertoire sharing. Out-of-frame TCRB sequences from naive cells were analyzed to stand in for the pre-selection repertoire. The table was pulled from immuneACCESS by TCRdb, which kept in-frame rearrangements only. Such tables lose some clones; where checked, under half of the loss comes from unresolved V genes, and the rest has no known cause. From that table come the V and J calls and clone size; the DNA was used to work out D and trimming. This sample lists around 260,000 clones; 24% were detected once. The ten largest make up 0.012% of the sample.

Concerning this clone: This clone's antigen is unknown. No base quality information exists; no much larger clone differs at one position.

Overall results and qualifications from the work: Because cDNA was sequenced instead of genomic DNA, highly expressing activated cells could be over-represented, though the groups showed no difference in activation or CD3 levels. A moderate but significant shortening of TCRB CDR3 length was observed in type 1 diabetes patients in all four CD4+ subsets. Naive, central memory and regulatory TCRB repertoires appeared to be more alike among patients than among healthy donors. Because the HLA sub-analyses included only small numbers of individuals, any influence of HLA type on TCRB rearrangement was left unresolved. PCR might favor shorter templates, but patient and control samples were amplified and corrected together, so any skew would affect both groups equally. Fewer insertions and more nucleotide deletions at VDJ recombination sites were observed in patients with type 1 diabetes, implying thymic rearrangement abnormalities.

The germline V gene encodes CDR1 KGHSH and CDR2 LQKENI. V lost 3 bases and J lost 5 bases; the stretch between them is 8 bases long. Reading from cysteine to phenylalanine, the CDR3 counts 12 amino acids. CDR3 DNA is the only sequence kept; it has 36 bases, read in frame from the first base. A single peripheral blood draw of approximately 120 mL on average was collected from each donor into heparinised tubes. A BD FACSAria II was used to sort naive, central memory, regulatory and stem cell-like memory CD4+ T cells with a panel that included CD45RO, CCR7, CD25, CD127, CD95 and CD27. Purity was above 98% for every sorted population. Right away, PBMCs were isolated by Lymphoprep density gradient centrifugation and were stained directly, with no culture step. So that batch effects would be minimized, each experiment stained and sorted samples in pairs, pairing one healthy donor with one patient.

The sequence was collected from a young woman with type 1 diabetes. The sequenced material came from naive CD4+ T cells from blood. The sample's cell subset or site label, in plain terms: true naive CD4+ T cells. The sequence links TRBV18 to TRBJ2-7, with no reliable assignment of the D segment. The CDR3 protein is CASSPLTDEQYF. The nucleotides read TGTGCCAGCTCACCCCTCACGGACGAGCAGTACTTC. Beyond the CDR3, the reference TRBV18 and TRBJ2-7 genes provide the residues; the full variable domain reads: NAGVMQNPRHLVRRRGQEARLRCSPMKGHSHVYWYRQLPEEGLKFMVYLQKENIIDESGMPKERFSAEFPKEGPSILRIQQVVRGDSAAYFCASSPLTDEQYFGPGTRLTVT.